This entry lists 5 T cell receptor beta chains sequenced from one sample in a study. Libraries were prepared by immunoSEQ multiplex PCR; TCRdb keeps only in-frame clonotypes and omits some of them. There are 40,000 to 55,000 clones in the sample; over 85% occur only once, and over 8.5% lies in the top ten. The sequenced material came from PBMCs. Every receptor here comes from a man aged 35 to 55 with rheumatoid arthritis.

The chain couples TRBV9 to TRBJ2-1, with 8 bases that match TRBD1. The V segment lost 0 bases and the J segment 5 bases; nucleotides outside the gene matches: 13. This CDR3 comprises 18 residues. In germline, CDR1 is SGDLS, CDR2 YYNGEE. CDR3 amino acids: CASSVAFPGTGWDNEQFF. The CDR3 nucleotides are TGTGCCAGCAGCGTAGCTTTCCCAGGGACAGGCTGGGACAATGAGCAGTTCTTC.

This chain connects TRBV7-9 to TRBJ2-7; D may be TRBD1 or TRBD2 (5 bases each). Germline V lookup: CDR1 SEHNR, CDR2 FQNEAQ (reference sequence). The CDR3 runs to 13 residues. The V gene lost 5 bases and the J gene lost 3 bases, with 11 bases spanning the gap. The chain's CDR3 is CASSDRGHYEQYF. In DNA form, the CDR3 reads TGTGCCAGCAGCGACCGGGGCCACTACGAGCAGTACTTC.

This chain connects TRBV4-1 to TRBJ2-1; D call uncertain. V shed 3 bases and J shed 4 bases, with 13 bases lying between them. Germline loops: CDR1 MGHRA, CDR2 YSYEKL. The CDR3 totals 15 residues. The CDR3 DNA reads TGCGCCAGCAGCCAGAGGTCAGGCGAGTACAATGAGCAGTTCTTC. This gives the protein CASSQRSGEYNEQFF.

The chain joins TRBV29-1 to TRBJ1-5; tentatively, D is TRBD1 (5 bases). The CDR3 has 14 residues. V lost 6 bases and J lost 3, with 15 bases in between. CDR1 is SQVTM and CDR2 is ANQGSEA in the germline V gene. The CDR3 is CSVAGTADNQPQHF. The CDR3 coding sequence is TGCAGCGTCGCCGGGACTGCAGACAATCAGCCCCAGCATTTT. Together with reference TRBV29-1 and TRBJ1-5, the CDR3 gives the full variable domain: SAVISQKPSRDICQRGTSLTIQCQVDSQVTMMFWYRQQPGQSLTLIATANQGSEATYESGFVIDKFPISRPNLTFSTLTVSNMSPEDSSIYLCSVAGTADNQPQHFGDGTRLSIL.

The chain has TRBV28 and TRBJ2-7, with 7 bases fitting TRBD1. The germline V gene encodes CDR1 MDHEN and CDR2 SYDVKM. The CDR3 runs to 16 residues. J lost 3 bases, V lost 4 bases, and 12 bases had no gene match. The CDR3 bases are TGTGCCAGCAGTTCCGTTGGGACAGCTAGATACTACGAGCAGTACTTC. This encodes CASSSVGTARYYEQYF. Drawing the rest from reference TRBV28 and TRBJ2-7, the complete variable domain is DVKVTQSSRYLVKRTGEKVFLECVQDMDHENMFWYRQDPGLGLRLIYFSYDVKMKEKGDIPEGYSVSREKKERFSLILESASTNQTSMYLCASSSVGTARYYEQYFGPGTRLTVT.